Below are 24 T cell receptor beta chains sequenced from a single sample in a study of shared clonotypes between healthy human individuals. Sequencing was performed with immunoSEQ multiplex PCR; in TCRdb, only in-frame clones are kept and a portion is missing. The sample has a few million clones, roughly 93% seen once. Sequenced material: naive CD4+ T cells from PBMCs. As for subset: CD45RA+ positively selected. The receptors shown here come from a man between 18 and 35 years old in good health. Some clones in this sample may be carry-over from other donors' samples.

As for this clone: Other DNA sequences in this sample translate to the same CDR3. The chain links TRBV5-6 to TRBJ2-5, with D hard to call. There are 13 residues in the CDR3. Per the germline V gene, CDR1 is SGHDT and CDR2 is YYEEEE. V shed 1 base and J shed 2 bases, with 6 bases lying between them. CDR3 nucleotides: TGTGCCAGCAGCTTGACTTTACAAGAGACCCAGTACTTC. It specifies CASSLTLQETQYF.

The chain has TRBV27 and TRBJ2-5, with 13 nucleotides matching TRBD2. The CDR3 spans 14 residues. Germline V CDR1 and CDR2: MNHEY, SMNVEV (reference sequence). V lost 7 bases to trimming and J lost 4 bases; unmatched junction nucleotides: 3. CDR3 loop: CASKRLAGGETQYF. The DNA for the CDR3 is TGTGCCAGCAAAAGACTAGCGGGAGGAGAGACCCAGTACTTC.

The genes are TRBV28 and TRBJ2-1, with D uncertain. Trimming took 6 bases from V and 8 from J, leaving 8 bases between them. This CDR3 region has 11 residues. Germline V gene lookup returns CDR1 MDHEN and CDR2 SYDVKM. This CDR3 reads CASSSRDEQFF. The CDR3 DNA reads TGTGCCAGCAGCTCTAGGGATGAGCAGTTCTTC.

This clone was observed a single time. V usage is TRBV9 and J usage is TRBJ1-2, with D possibly being TRBD1 (6 bases). The germline gives CDR1 SGDLS, CDR2 YYNGEE. Trimming shortened V by 4 bases and J by 4 bases, and 14 bases separated the two germline ends. This CDR3 spans 14 amino acids. DNA of the CDR3: TGTGCCAGCAGCCAAGGGGAAGGGGGCTATGGCTACACCTTC. Translated: CASSQGEGGYGYTF.

CDR3 sequence (DNA): TGTGCCAGCAGTTTATGGACAGGCGCAAATGAAAAACTGTTTTTT. It codes for CASSLWTGANEKLFF. The V call is TRBV28, the J call TRBJ1-4, with D possibly matching TRBD1 (6 bases). This CDR3 has 15 residues. Germline V lookup: CDR1 MDHEN, CDR2 SYDVKM. Trimming pared 0 bases from V and 5 bases from J, leaving 10 bases between. Full variable domain (rest looked up from reference TRBV28 and TRBJ1-4): DVKVTQSSRYLVKRTGEKVFLECVQDMDHENMFWYRQDPGLGLRLIYFSYDVKMKEKGDIPEGYSVSREKKERFSLILESASTNQTSMYLCASSLWTGANEKLFFGSGTQLSVL.

The chain is built from TRBV18 and TRBJ1-1; D is ambiguous. The CDR3 spans 14 residues. The V gene's germline CDR1 is KGHSH and CDR2 LQKENI. The V gene lost 3 bases and the J gene lost 5 bases, with 13 bases spanning the gap. Here the CDR3 reads CASSPGVQETEAFF. The CDR3 bases are TGTGCCAGCTCACCTGGGGTCCAAGAAACTGAAGCTTTCTTT.

The chain has TRBV6-6 and TRBJ2-7; 8 nucleotides agree with TRBD1. Germline V lookup: CDR1 MNHNY, CDR2 SVGAGI (reference sequence). The V gene end was trimmed by 7 bases and the J gene end by 1 base; junction bases not matched to a gene: 6. The CDR3 contains 14 residues. The CDR3 nucleotides read TGTGCCAGCAAGGCGGACAGGGCATCCTACGAGCAGTACTTC. Amino acids: CASKADRASYEQYF.

This clone showed up just a few times. The J gene is TRBJ1-1, the V gene TRBV4-1, with D hard to call. The V end lost 3 bases, the J end lost 5 bases, and 13 bases lay between the germline ends. This CDR3 spans 14 amino acids. CDR1 is MGHRA and CDR2 is YSYEKL in the germline V gene. This CDR3 is CASSQPTSKTEAFF. The CDR3 DNA follows: TGCGCCAGCAGCCAGCCGACATCGAAGACTGAAGCTTTCTTT.

This chain connects TRBV28 to TRBJ2-1; tentatively, D is TRBD1 or TRBD2 (5 bases each). CDR3 length: 14 amino acids. Trimming took off 7 bases at V and 7 bases at J, with 17 bases between the two ends. Looked up from germline, CDR1 is MDHEN and CDR2 is SYDVKM. The CDR3 DNA is TGTGCCAGCACACGCAGGGAGCTATCAAATGAGCAGTTCTTC. Protein sequence: CASTRRELSNEQFF.

To note about this clone: This specimen includes other DNA sequences encoding the same CDR3. The chain has TRBV7-3 and TRBJ2-1; 9 bases are a match to TRBD2. J was trimmed by 4 bases and V by 5 bases; bases with no gene match: 6. Per the germline V gene, CDR1 is SGHTA and CDR2 is FQGTGA. This CDR3 is built from 15 residues. CDR3 protein: CASSQTSGLYNEQFF. CDR3 sequence (DNA): TGTGCCAGCAGCCAAACTAGCGGGTTATACAATGAGCAGTTCTTC.

The chain employs TRBV28 and TRBJ1-5, with unresolved D. The CDR3 is 15 amino acids. Looked up from germline, CDR1 is MDHEN and CDR2 is SYDVKM. V shed 9 bases and J shed 0 bases, with 15 bases lying between them. CDR3 sequence: CASKREVFSNQPQHF. CDR3 sequence (DNA): TGTGCCAGTAAAAGAGAGGTTTTTAGCAATCAGCCCCAGCATTTT.

The V call is TRBV5-4, the J call TRBJ2-7, with 10 positions matching TRBD1. The germline gives CDR1 SGHNT, CDR2 YYREEE (reference sequence). The CDR3 length is 17 residues. V dropped 4 bases and J dropped 6; count of bases not matched to a gene: 16. The CDR3 protein is CASSIGVWETGGGEQYF. For the CDR3, the DNA is TGTGCCAGCAGCATTGGAGTGTGGGAGACAGGGGGCGGCGAGCAGTACTTC.

CDR3 coding DNA: TGTGCCAGCAGTTTCAAAGGACTAGCGACCACCGGGGAGCTGTTTTTT. It codes for CASSFKGLATTGELFF. The chain is built from TRBV6-5 and TRBJ2-2, with 9 bases identical to TRBD2. The V and J ends lost 4 bases and 4 bases, in that order; junction bases with no gene match: 7. Germline lookup yields CDR1 MNHEY and CDR2 SVGAGI. This CDR3 comprises 16 residues.

The chain couples TRBV7-2 to TRBJ1-1, with D uncertain. The germline V and J ends were trimmed by 3 bases and 10 bases, with 9 bases remaining between them. CDR1 SGHTA and CDR2 FQGNSA come from the germline V gene. The CDR3 is 11 amino acids. CDR3 amino acids: CASSFRQSAFF. The CDR3 DNA follows: TGTGCCAGCAGCTTTAGACAATCAGCTTTCTTT. The whole variable domain, remainder taken from reference TRBV7-2 and TRBJ1-1, is GAGVSQSPSNKVTEKGKDVELRCDPISGHTALYWYRQSLGQGLEFLIYFQGNSAPDKSGLPSDRFSAERTGGSVSTLTIQRTQQEDSAVYLCASSFRQSAFFGQGTRLTVV.

The gene calls are TRBV29-1 and TRBJ2-5; the match to TRBD1 covers 7 bases. This CDR3 is 12 amino acids long. Germline CDR1 and CDR2: SQVTM and ANQGSEA. V shed 6 bases, J shed 4 bases, and the junction held 5 bases outside the gene matches. The CDR3 DNA reads as TGCAGCGTCAACAGGGGATCAGAGACCCAGTACTTC. Translated, it gives CSVNRGSETQYF.

The chain uses TRBV27 and TRBJ1-3, with a possible D match to TRBD1 (6 bases). The V end lost 6 bases, the J end lost 1 base, and 19 bases lay between the germline ends. Germline lookup yields CDR1 MNHEY and CDR2 SMNVEV (reference sequence). The CDR3 length is 17 residues. CDR3 sequence: CASRLLTGDPSGNTIYF. The CDR3 DNA follows: TGTGCCAGCAGGTTACTGACAGGTGACCCTTCTGGAAACACCATATATTTT.

This clone was detected once. The chain links TRBV4-3 to TRBJ1-2; D is ambiguous. Germline CDR1 and CDR2: LGHNA and YSLEER. V was cut by 7 bases and J by 6 bases, with 18 bases left in between. The CDR3 is 14 amino acids. The CDR3 protein is CASTHSVGLHGYTF. CDR3 DNA: TGCGCCAGCACCCATAGCGTCGGACTTCATGGCTACACCTTC.

The CDR3 region is CASSLLAKGDTQYF. Written as DNA, the CDR3 is TGTGCCAGCAGCTTATTGGCGAAGGGAGATACGCAGTATTTT. The V call is TRBV7-2, the J call TRBJ2-3; D remains unclear. Germline-derived CDR1 and CDR2 are SGHTA and FQGNSA. Trimming cost V 2 bases and J 5 bases, with 11 bases left between them. The CDR3 is 14 amino acids.

CDR3 region: CASHRAPQETQYF. CDR3 sequence (DNA): TGTGCCAGCCACAGGGCCCCTCAAGAGACCCAGTACTTC. The chain employs TRBV7-9 and TRBJ2-5; TRBD1 might be the D (6 bases). The CDR3 covers 13 residues. With 8 bases removed from V and 2 bases from J, the gap between germline ends came to 12 bases. The germline gives CDR1 SEHNR, CDR2 FQNEAQ (reference sequence).

V usage is TRBV19 and J usage is TRBJ2-7; 8 bases map to TRBD1. V was pared by 3 bases and J by 5 bases, with 6 bases of the junction left unmatched. Germline CDR1 and CDR2: LNHDA and SQIVND (reference sequence). The CDR3 is made up of 14 amino acids. CDR3 protein: CASSIGRGRDEQYF. The CDR3 region has the DNA TGTGCCAGTAGTATCGGCAGGGGGCGGGACGAGCAGTACTTC.

The genes are TRBV7-6 and TRBJ2-3, with a possible D match to TRBD1 (5 bases). This CDR3 region has 16 residues. Germline V CDR1 and CDR2: SGHVS, FNYEAQ. V lost 4 bases and J lost 1, with 15 bases in between. CDR3 sequence (DNA): TGTGCCAGCAGCTCCTCAGGGTCGTTGGGCACAGATACGCAGTATTTT. Residues: CASSSSGSLGTDTQYF.

In regard to this clone: Relative to the germline gene, one junction end is altered; a read error may explain this. The J gene is TRBJ2-4, the V gene TRBV5-5, with D tentatively TRBD1 (6 bases). CDR3 length: 12 amino acids. The germline V gene encodes CDR1 SGHKS and CDR2 YYEKEE (reference sequence). The CDR3 region has the DNA TGTGCCAGCAGCTTTCCAGGGGCCGTTAAGAACTTC. Its translation is CASSFPGAVKNF. Complete variable domain (other parts from reference TRBV5-5 and TRBJ2-4): DAGVTQSPTHLIKTRGQQVTLRCSPISGHKSVSWYQQVLGQGPQFIFQYYEKEERGRGNFPDRFSARQFPNYSSELNVNALLLGDSALYLCASSFPGAVKNFGAGTRLSVL.

The rearrangement links TRBV5-1 to TRBJ2-7, with a tentative D call TRBD1 (5 bases). Germline values: CDR1 SGHRS, CDR2 YFSETQ. CDR3 size: 15 residues. Trimming took off 3 bases at V and 8 bases at J, with 21 bases between the two ends. The CDR3, as DNA: TGCGCCAGCAGCTCACTCCCTGGGGCAGAACAAAAGCAGTACTTC. Its translation: CASSSLPGAEQKQYF.

The chain joins TRBV19 to TRBJ2-3; D is tentatively TRBD1 or TRBD2 (5 bases each). V dropped 5 bases and J dropped 4 bases, with 10 bases sitting between them. The length of the CDR3 is 13 residues. The germline gives CDR1 LNHDA, CDR2 SQIVND (reference sequence). CDR3 nucleotides: TGTGCCAGTAGTGACCGGGACGCAGATACGCAGTATTTT. Its protein product is CASSDRDADTQYF.